The next 2 T cell receptor beta chains were all read from a single sample in a study of blood T cell repertoires in COVID-19. Some clones are missing from TCRdb's copy, which holds only in-frame ones; the method was immunoSEQ multiplex PCR. The sample yields 240,000 or so clones, around 87% seen once. The sample comprised peripheral blood. The receptor set was obtained from a man in his sixties who had recovered from COVID-19.

V is TRBV10-3 and J is TRBJ2-7; the D gene is possibly TRBD1 (5 bases). This CDR3 has 13 residues. In germline, CDR1 is ENHRY, CDR2 SYGVKD. V lost 11 bases and J 2 bases, leaving 16 bases between the germline ends. The DNA for the CDR3 is TGTGCCGTCCGCCCCGCAGGGACCTACGAGCAGTACGTC. Translating it yields CAVRPAGTYEQYV.

The V and J genes are TRBV7-9 and TRBJ1-4; D gene uncertain. Germline V gene lookup returns CDR1 SEHNR and CDR2 FQNEAQ (reference sequence). The V end lost 4 bases, the J end lost 6 bases, and 15 bases lay between the germline ends. The length of the CDR3 is 15 residues. CDR3 nucleotides: TGTGCCAGCAGCTCGAGGACTCCTGAGGATGAAAAACTGTTTTTT. It yields the protein CASSSRTPEDEKLFF. The entire variable domain, with the rest obtained from reference TRBV7-9 and TRBJ1-4, is as follows: DTGVSQNPRHKITKRGQNVTFRCDPISEHNRLYWYRQTLGQGPEFLTYFQNEAQLEKSRLLSDRFSAERPKGSFSTLEIQRTEQGDSAMYLCASSSRTPEDEKLFFGSGTQLSVL.